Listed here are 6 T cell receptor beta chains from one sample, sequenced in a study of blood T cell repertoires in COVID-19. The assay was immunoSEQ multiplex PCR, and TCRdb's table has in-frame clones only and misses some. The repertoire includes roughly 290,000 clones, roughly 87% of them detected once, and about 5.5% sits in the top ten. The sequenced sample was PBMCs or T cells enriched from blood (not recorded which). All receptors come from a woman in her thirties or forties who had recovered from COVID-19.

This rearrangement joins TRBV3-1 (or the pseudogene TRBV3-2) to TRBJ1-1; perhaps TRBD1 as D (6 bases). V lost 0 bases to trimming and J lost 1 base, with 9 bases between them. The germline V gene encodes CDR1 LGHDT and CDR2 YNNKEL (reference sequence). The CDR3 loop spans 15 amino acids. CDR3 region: CASSQDVRGNTEAFF. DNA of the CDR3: TGTGCCAGCAGCCAAGACGTCAGGGGGAACACTGAAGCTTTCTTT.

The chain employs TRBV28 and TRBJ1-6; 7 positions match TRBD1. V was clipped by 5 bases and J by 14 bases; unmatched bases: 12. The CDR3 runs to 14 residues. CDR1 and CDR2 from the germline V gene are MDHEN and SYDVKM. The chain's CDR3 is CASSTDRIYAALHF. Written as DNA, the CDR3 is TGTGCCAGCAGTACGGACAGGATTTACGCGGCCCTCCACTTT. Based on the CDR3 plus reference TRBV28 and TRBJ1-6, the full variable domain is DVKVTQSSRYLVKRTGEKVFLECVQDMDHENMFWYRQDPGLGLRLIYFSYDVKMKEKGDIPEGYSVSREKKERFSLILESASTNQTSMYLCASSTDRIYAALHFGNGTRLTVT.

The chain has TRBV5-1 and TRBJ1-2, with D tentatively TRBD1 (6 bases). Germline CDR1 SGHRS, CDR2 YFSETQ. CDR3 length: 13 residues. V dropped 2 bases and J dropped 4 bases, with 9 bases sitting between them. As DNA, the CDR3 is TGCGCCAGCAGCTTACAGGGCCTCTATGGCTACACCTTC. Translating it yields CASSLQGLYGYTF.

The CDR3 sequence: CASGSRGTVAKNIQYF. The CDR3 DNA reads TGCGCCAGCGGGTCACGGGGTACGGTAGCCAAAAACATTCAGTACTTC. The rearrangement uses TRBV10-1 and TRBJ2-4; maybe TRBD2 (5 bases). Germline CDR1 is WNHNN and CDR2 is SYGVQD (reference sequence). This CDR3 contains 16 residues. Between the trimmed V and J ends, which lost 8 bases and 0 bases, there was a span of 17 bases.

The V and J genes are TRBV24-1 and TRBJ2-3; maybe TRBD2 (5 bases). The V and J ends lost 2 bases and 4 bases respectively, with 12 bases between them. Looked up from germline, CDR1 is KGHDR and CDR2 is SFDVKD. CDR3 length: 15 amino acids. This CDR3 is CATSDSPTMADTQYF. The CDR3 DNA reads TGTGCCACCAGTGATTCACCGACTATGGCAGATACGCAGTATTTT.

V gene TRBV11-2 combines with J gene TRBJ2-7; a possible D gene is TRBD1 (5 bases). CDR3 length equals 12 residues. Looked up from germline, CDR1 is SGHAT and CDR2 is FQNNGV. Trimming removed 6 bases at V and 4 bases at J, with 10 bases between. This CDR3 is CASSIQVYEQYF. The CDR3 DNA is TGTGCCAGCAGTATACAGGTTTACGAGCAGTACTTC. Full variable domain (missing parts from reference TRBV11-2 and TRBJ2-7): EAGVAQSPRYKIIEKRQSVAFWCNPISGHATLYWYQQILGQGPKLLIQFQNNGVVDDSQLPKDRFSAERLKGVDSTLKIQPAKLEDSAVYLCASSIQVYEQYFGPGTRLTVT.